One and the same sample provided the 28 T cell receptor beta chains below, sequenced in a study of spatial heterogeneity in lung cancer. Study conclusions and caveats: Mutation counts in tumors were tracked by counts of expanded intratumoral alpha and beta TCRs.

Documented time point: sample taken at primary tumor resection. TCRdb fed the 5' RACE reads into MiXCR, producing one record per CDR3 protein. The profile shows some 25,000 distinct CDR3 sequences, just over 7% of them singletons. For these receptors, no antigen is known. Sequences were derived from lung tumor tissue, sampled at surgery. All receptors derive from a male donor with early-stage non-small cell lung cancer.

Only a few counts were recorded for this clonotype. The V gene is TRBV14, the J gene TRBJ1-6; D not certain. Germline V gives CDR1 SGHDN, CDR2 FVKESK. The ends were cut back, 1 base at V and 15 bases at J, with 19 bases in the middle. The CDR3 has 15 residues. The CDR3 sequence is CASSQAPGWGDNLHF. The CDR3 DNA sequence: TGTGCCAGCAGCCAAGCCCCTGGGTGGGGAGACAACCTCCACTTT.

The rearrangement links TRBV6-5 to TRBJ2-1, with a weak D call TRBD1 (6 bases). V lost 4 bases and J lost 6, with 16 bases in between. The germline V gene has CDR1 MNHEY and CDR2 SVGAGI. This CDR3 has 15 amino acids. CDR3 sequence reads: CASSSTGIRRNEQFF. DNA for the CDR3: TGTGCCAGCAGTTCCACAGGGATTCGGCGCAATGAGCAGTTCTTC.

Many counts were recorded for this clonotype. The genes are TRBV10-3 and TRBJ2-7; D unclear. The CDR3 is 16 amino acids. Germline V lookup: CDR1 ENHRY, CDR2 SYGVKD. V lost 6 bases to trimming and J lost 0 bases, with 18 bases between them. This CDR3 is CAIRPTSQASSYEQYF. CDR3 sequence (DNA): TGTGCCATCAGGCCCACGTCGCAGGCAAGCTCCTACGAGCAGTACTTC.

This clonotype occurred many times. The chain combines TRBV6-2 or TRBV6-3 with TRBJ1-1; D is ambiguous. The CDR3 contains 13 residues. The V and J ends lost 7 bases and 4 bases respectively, with 13 bases between them. CDR1 and CDR2 (germline): MNHEY, SVGEGT. CDR3 DNA sequence: TGTGCCAGCACCCTAATCGGAAGCACTGAAGCTTTCTTT. Protein product: CASTLIGSTEAFF.

This clonotype was counted at least ten times. The chain links TRBV7-2 to TRBJ2-5, with D possibly being TRBD2 (5 bases). The CDR3 contains 15 residues. Germline V gene lookup returns CDR1 SGHTA and CDR2 FQGNSA. Trimming stripped 6 bases from V and 4 bases from J, with 18 bases between. The DNA of the CDR3 is TGTGCCAGCAGTAAGGACTGGGCCCCGAGAGAGACCCAGTACTTC. Translating it yields CASSKDWAPRETQYF.

Ten or more counts support this clonotype. This chain connects TRBV5-1 to TRBJ2-1, with TRBD1 matching over 11 bases. V gave up 4 bases and J gave up 6 bases; unmatched junction bases: 9. The CDR3 spans 16 residues. Germline V CDR1 and CDR2: SGHRS, YFSETQ. The CDR3 DNA follows: TGCGCCAGCAGCACCGCGGGGACAGGGGGTCTCAATGAGCAGTTCTTC. Translating gives CASSTAGTGGLNEQFF.

This clonotype has ten or more counts. The chain uses TRBV29-1 and TRBJ2-6, with D uncertain. Per germline, CDR1 SQVTM and CDR2 ANQGSEA. The length of the CDR3 is 15 residues. V was pared by 0 bases and J by 0 bases, with 6 bases between. The CDR3 is CSVEDQNSGANVLTF. CDR3 DNA sequence: TGCAGCGTTGAAGACCAGAACTCTGGGGCCAACGTCCTGACTTTC.

V usage is TRBV20-1 and J usage is TRBJ2-1; 7 bases line up with TRBD1. Germline-derived CDR1 and CDR2 are DFQATT and SNEGSKA (reference sequence). Trimming took 5 bases from V and 2 from J; bases not matched to a gene: 6. The length of the CDR3 is 14 residues. For the CDR3, the DNA is TGCAGTGCTCAGACCGGGACAGCCTACAATGAGCAGTTCTTC. This sequence encodes CSAQTGTAYNEQFF.

The rearrangement links TRBV7-2 to TRBJ2-2; D gene uncertain. The V end was cut by 5 bases, the J end by 1 base, with 11 bases between. Germline CDR1 is SGHTA and CDR2 is FQGNSA. The CDR3 is made up of 15 amino acids. The CDR3 DNA is TGTGCCAGCAGCGGACGGACGGGGAACACCGGGGAGCTGTTTTTT. Its protein product is CASSGRTGNTGELFF. The whole variable domain, remainder taken from reference TRBV7-2 and TRBJ2-2, is GAGVSQSPSNKVTEKGKDVELRCDPISGHTALYWYRQSLGQGLEFLIYFQGNSAPDKSGLPSDRFSAERTGGSVSTLTIQRTQQEDSAVYLCASSGRTGNTGELFFGEGSRLTVL.

This clonotype was counted only a few times. The J gene is TRBJ1-2, the V gene TRBV7-6; D is possibly TRBD1 (6 bases). Trimming removed 5 bases from V and 7 bases from J, with 17 bases in between. The CDR3 runs to 14 residues. CDR1 and CDR2 from the germline V gene are SGHVS and FNYEAQ. The CDR3 here is CASSRAAGESGYTF. CDR3 sequence (DNA): TGTGCCAGCAGCCGCGCTGCAGGGGAAAGTGGCTACACCTTC.

The V gene is TRBV20-1, the J gene TRBJ2-3; 11 positions match TRBD2. The CDR3 length is 14 residues. The junction had 3 bases not matched to a gene; V was cut back by 6 bases and J by 1 base. Germline V gene lookup returns CDR1 DFQATT and CDR2 SNEGSKA (reference sequence). CDR3 in amino acids: CSAPTSGGTDTQYF. In DNA, the CDR3 is TGCAGTGCCCCGACTAGCGGGGGCACAGATACGCAGTATTTT.

The CDR3 protein is CASSYNGNSNQPQHF. DNA for the CDR3: TGTGCCAGCAGTTACAACGGCAATAGCAATCAGCCCCAGCATTTT. V usage is TRBV6-2 or TRBV6-3 and J usage is TRBJ1-5; D unresolved. The V gene's germline CDR1 is MNHEY and CDR2 SVGEGT. Trimming removed 2 bases at V and 0 bases at J, with 8 bases between. The CDR3 totals 15 residues.

This clonotype was counted ten times or more. CDR3 loop: CASSEGLALTDTQYF. DNA of the CDR3: TGTGCCAGCAGCGAGGGACTAGCGCTCACAGATACGCAGTATTTT. The V gene is TRBV7-8, the J gene TRBJ2-3; 10 bases map to TRBD2. J lost 2 bases, V lost 5 bases, and 4 bases had no gene match. Germline V lookup: CDR1 SGHVS, CDR2 FQNEAQ. The CDR3 spans 15 residues.

This chain links TRBV6-2 or TRBV6-3 with TRBJ2-2; D ambiguous. This CDR3 spans 15 amino acids. The V gene's germline CDR1 is MNHEY and CDR2 SVGEGT. Trimming stripped 0 bases from V and 6 bases from J, with 11 bases between. CDR3 sequence (DNA): TGTGCCAGCAGTTACTCGATTTGGTCTCCCGGGGAGCTGTTTTTT. Residues: CASSYSIWSPGELFF.

The sample holds many counts of this clonotype. The chain carries TRBV6-2 or TRBV6-3 and TRBJ2-7; D gene uncertain. V was clipped by 8 bases and J by 4 bases, with 9 bases between them. Germline loops: CDR1 MNHEY, CDR2 SVGEGT. The CDR3 has 11 amino acids. The CDR3 DNA is TGTGCCAGCGAGGCAGCATACGAGCAGTACTTC. It is translated as CASEAAYEQYF.

This clonotype was observed at least ten times. The chain is built from TRBV7-9 and TRBJ2-7; possibly TRBD1 for D (5 bases). The germline V gene has CDR1 SEHNR and CDR2 FQNEAQ (reference sequence). The CDR3 has 13 amino acids. The V end lost 5 bases, the J end lost 6 bases, and 14 bases lay between the germline ends. Here the CDR3 DNA reads TGTGCCAGCAGCCTCGCCAGGGTGTCCGAGCAGTACTTC. Translating gives CASSLARVSEQYF.

A few counts support this clonotype. This chain connects TRBV5-1 to TRBJ2-7, with TRBD1 as a possible D gene (5 bases). V lost 1 base and J 5 bases, leaving 10 bases between the germline ends. In germline, CDR1 is SGHRS, CDR2 YFSETQ. The CDR3 loop spans 13 amino acids. CDR3 loop: CASSLTGYDEQYF. CDR3 bases: TGCGCCAGCAGCTTGACAGGTTATGACGAGCAGTACTTC.

This chain connects TRBV4-3 to TRBJ1-2; possibly TRBD1 for D (5 bases). This CDR3 is 18 amino acids long. Trimming took 0 bases from V and 0 from J, leaving 17 bases between them. Germline V gene sequence: CDR1 LGHNA, CDR2 YSLEER. The CDR3 region is CASSQDSRVRGANYGYTF. In nucleotides, the CDR3 is TGCGCCAGCAGCCAAGATAGTAGGGTCCGGGGGGCTAACTATGGCTACACCTTC.

This clonotype was counted ten times or more. The chain uses TRBV20-1 and TRBJ1-2, with a possible D match to TRBD1 (5 bases). V was pared by 0 bases and J by 1 base, with 15 bases between. Germline assignment: CDR1 DFQATT and CDR2 SNEGSKA (reference sequence). The CDR3 totals 16 residues. CDR3 residues: CSARDLRQGVNYGYTF. In DNA, the CDR3 is TGCAGTGCTAGAGATCTCCGACAAGGGGTTAACTATGGCTACACCTTC.

The gene calls are TRBV12-3 or TRBV12-4 and TRBJ2-7, with D possibly called TRBD1 or TRBD2 (6 bases each). The V gene lost 5 bases and the J gene lost 2 bases, with 16 bases spanning the gap. This CDR3 is 15 amino acids long. DNA for the CDR3: TGTGCCAGCAGTACGGGGGCAGGGCTTGCCTACGAGCAGTACTTC. It is translated as CASSTGAGLAYEQYF.

In its sample, this clonotype was seen a few times. J is TRBJ2-6 and V is TRBV6-6; 8 nucleotides agree with TRBD1. Germline V gene data show CDR1 as MNHNY and CDR2 as SVGAGI (reference sequence). CDR3 length: 17 amino acids. The ends lost 6 bases at V and 5 bases at J; junction bases unmatched: 12. CDR3 region: CASSHGQGRLRANVLTF. Here the CDR3 DNA reads TGTGCCAGCAGCCACGGACAGGGAAGGCTAAGGGCCAACGTCCTGACTTTC.

This clonotype showed up just a few times. The chain links TRBV7-9 to TRBJ2-7; D may be TRBD1 (5 bases). V shed 6 bases and J shed 2 bases, with 11 bases lying between them. CDR1 and CDR2 from the germline V gene are SEHNR and FQNEAQ (reference sequence). The CDR3 covers 13 residues. Written as DNA, the CDR3 is TGTGCCAGCAGACTCGACAGTACCTACGAGCAGTACTTC. This gives the protein CASRLDSTYEQYF. Together with reference TRBV7-9 and TRBJ2-7, the CDR3 gives the full variable domain: DTGVSQNPRHKITKRGQNVTFRCDPISEHNRLYWYRQTLGQGPEFLTYFQNEAQLEKSRLLSDRFSAERPKGSFSTLEIQRTEQGDSAMYLCASRLDSTYEQYFGPGTRLTVT.

The chain employs TRBV4-2 and TRBJ1-3; D unresolved. CDR1 is LGHNA, CDR2 YNFKEQ, per germline. The CDR3 is 14 residues long. Trimming removed 0 bases at V and 9 bases at J, with 12 bases between. The CDR3 loop is CASSQEAAGATIYF. CDR3 DNA sequence: TGTGCCAGCAGCCAAGAAGCAGCTGGAGCCACCATATATTTT.

Ten or more counts support this clonotype. The chain combines TRBV7-2 with TRBJ2-3; a possible D gene is TRBD2 (6 bases). In germline, CDR1 is SGHTA, CDR2 FQGNSA. V was clipped by 1 base and J by 8 bases, with 13 bases between them. This CDR3 has 14 amino acids. The DNA for the CDR3 is TGTGCCAGCAGCTTAGTGACGGTCGGGGGTACGCAGTATTTT. It yields the protein CASSLVTVGGTQYF.

The V and J genes are TRBV12-3 or TRBV12-4 and TRBJ2-5, with 13 positions matching TRBD2. The CDR3 consists of 17 residues. The ends lost 3 bases at V and 1 base at J; junction bases unmatched: 5. In nucleotides, the CDR3 is TGTGCCAGCAGTTTTGGACTAGCGGGGGAAATCCAAGAGACCCAGTACTTC. Translating gives CASSFGLAGEIQETQYF.

This clonotype was seen a few times. The rearrangement uses TRBV7-6 and TRBJ2-5; 8 bases are shared with TRBD2. Germline lookup yields CDR1 SGHVS and CDR2 FNYEAQ. Losses at the gene ends were 1 base for V and 0 bases for J; bases not matched to a gene: 1. This CDR3 comprises 15 residues. As DNA, the CDR3 is TGTGCCAGCAGCTTAGAACTAGCGGACCAAGAGACCCAGTACTTC. Its translation: CASSLELADQETQYF.

V usage is TRBV20-1 and J usage is TRBJ2-7, with 10 bases matching TRBD1. Looked up from germline, CDR1 is DFQATT and CDR2 is SNEGSKA (reference sequence). V shed 6 bases, J shed 5 bases, and the junction held 10 bases outside the gene matches. This CDR3 is built from 14 residues. CDR3 residues: CSALGDRGIDEQYF. The DNA for the CDR3 is TGCAGTGCATTAGGGGACAGGGGAATCGACGAGCAGTACTTC.

J is TRBJ1-4 and V is TRBV7-8; a possible D gene is TRBD1 (5 bases). CDR1 is SGHVS, CDR2 FQNEAQ, per germline. The CDR3 spans 15 residues. Trimming shortened V by 3 bases and J by 7 bases, and 15 bases separated the two germline ends. CDR3 region: CASSLGRAGGEKLFF. The CDR3 coding sequence is TGTGCCAGCAGCTTGGGCAGGGCGGGAGGTGAAAAACTGTTTTTT.